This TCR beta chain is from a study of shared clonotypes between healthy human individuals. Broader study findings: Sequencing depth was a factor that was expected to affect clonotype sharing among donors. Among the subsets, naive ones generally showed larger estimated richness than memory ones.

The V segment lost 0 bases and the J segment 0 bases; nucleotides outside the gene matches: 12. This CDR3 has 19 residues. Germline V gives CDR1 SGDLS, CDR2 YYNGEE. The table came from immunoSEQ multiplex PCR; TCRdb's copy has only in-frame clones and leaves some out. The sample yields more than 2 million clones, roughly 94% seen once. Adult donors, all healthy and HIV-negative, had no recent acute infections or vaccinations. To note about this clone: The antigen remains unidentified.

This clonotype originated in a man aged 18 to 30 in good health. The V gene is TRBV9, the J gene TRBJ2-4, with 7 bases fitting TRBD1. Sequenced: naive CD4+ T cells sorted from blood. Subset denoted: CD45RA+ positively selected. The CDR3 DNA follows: TGTGCCAGCAGCGTAGAGTCAGGGGGAGCACAAAAAGCCAAAAACATTCAGTACTTC. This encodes CASSVESGGAQKAKNIQYF.